The source of this T cell receptor (beta chain) is a study of blood T cell repertoires in COVID-19. Study context: Samples representing acute and convalescent COVID-19 were sourced from the United States, Italy and Spain. In each case, the material was cDNA or gDNA derived from T cells, B-cell-depleted T cells, or PBMCs.

Enrolled during active infection, Seattle patients were then followed longitudinally. In the original analysis: Using reference gene primer amplification, nucleated cell counts were estimated. Repertoires were generated with immunoSEQ multiplex PCR, while TCRdb's copy carries only in-frame clones and drops some. V, J and clone size derive from that table, while D and trimming were established from the DNA sequence. The sample lists 90,000 to 100,000 clones; about nine tenths were seen once. The CDR3 contains 16 residues. Germline lookup yields CDR1 SGDLS and CDR2 YYNGEE. After removal of 0 bases from V and 7 bases from J, the junction contained 8 bases not matched to a gene.

The rearrangement joins TRBV9 to TRBJ2-2; TRBD1 aligns across 8 bases. Sequences were obtained from peripheral blood. This TCR came from a man aged 60 to 75 with COVID-19, enrolled during active disease. In nucleotides, the CDR3 is TGTGCCAGCAGCGTAGGGGGAGGAGGGACAGGCGGGGAGCTGTTTTTT. Amino acid sequence: CASSVGGGGTGGELFF.